Listed below are T cell receptor beta chains from one sample, sequenced in a study of blood T cell repertoires in COVID-19. TCRdb's copy holds only in-frame clones and misses some; the assay was immunoSEQ multiplex PCR. The sample gives some 200,000 clones, more than 65% of which show up once; approximately 13% is in the top ten. The sample consisted of peripheral blood. These receptors were obtained from a human donor in a cohort sampled during active COVID-19. Both conserved end residues are part of each CDR3. The D gene is left open where the match is weak. Only some rows state a clone size, as once, few, many or a class for expanded clones.

D	V	size	J	CDR3	DNA
TRBD2	TRBV28	NA	TRBJ2-3	CASSIPGLALSTDTQYF	TGTGCCAGCAGTATTCCGGGACTAGCACTTTCCACAGATACGCAGTATTTT
NA	TRBV5-6	NA	TRBJ2-5	CASSKMHRIKYF	TGTGCCAGCAGCAAAATGCACAGGATAAAGTACTTC
NA	TRBV29-1	few	TRBJ2-7	CSVVTGGEQYF	TGCAGCGTTGTAACCGGCGGCGAGCAGTACTTC
NA	TRBV6-6	NA	TRBJ1-5	CASSETRHQHF	TGTGCCAGCAGTGAGACACGGCACCAGCATTTT
TRBD1	TRBV10-3	NA	TRBJ1-2	CAISESLSGQGMDGYTF	TGTGCCATCAGTGAGTCGCTGTCCGGACAGGGGATGGATGGCTACACCTTC
TRBD1	TRBV28	NA	TRBJ1-2	CASSPWGTANYGYTF	TGTGCCAGCAGTCCCTGGGGGACAGCAAACTATGGCTACACCTTC
TRBD2	TRBV6-4	NA	TRBJ2-3	CASSEWLAGGTQYF	TGTGCCAGCAGTGAATGGCTAGCGGGTGGTACGCAGTATTTT
NA	TRBV27	many	TRBJ1-5	CASREGIIGNQPQHF	TGTGCCAGCAGGGAGGGGATTATCGGCAATCAGCCCCAGCATTTT
NA	TRBV30	NA	TRBJ2-5	CACHSQDQETQYF	TGTGCCTGCCACTCCCAGGACCAAGAGACCCAGTACTTC
NA	TRBV11-2	NA	TRBJ2-1	CASSHRDKSYNEQFF	TGTGCCAGCAGCCACCGGGACAAATCCTACAATGAGCAGTTCTTC
TRBD1	TRBV30	NA	TRBJ2-2	CASRDRNTGELFF	TGTGCCTCCCGGGACAGGAACACCGGGGAGCTGTTTTTT
TRBD2	TRBV2	NA	TRBJ2-5	CASTPTSGRGRGQETQYF	TGTGCCAGCACCCCGACTAGCGGGAGGGGCAGAGGTCAAGAGACCCAGTACTTC
TRBD2	TRBV7-8	NA	TRBJ2-3	CASSLRLAGGPKDLDTQYF	TGTGCCAGCAGCCTGCGACTAGCGGGAGGGCCAAAGGATCTCGATACGCAGTATTTT
NA	TRBV4-2	NA	TRBJ1-3	CASSQEEASGNTIYF	TGTGCCAGCAGCCAAGAAGAGGCCAGTGGAAACACCATATATTTT
NA	TRBV28	NA	TRBJ1-5	CASSNTQDYYSNQPQHF	TGTGCCAGCAGTAACACACAGGATTACTATAGCAATCAGCCCCAGCATTTT
NA	TRBV5-4	NA	TRBJ1-1	CASSLDLGAVEAFF	TGTGCCAGCAGCTTGGATTTGGGCGCAGTAGAAGCTTTCTTT
NA	TRBV7-2	few	TRBJ2-3	CASSLEGVTMDTQYF	TGTGCCAGCAGCTTAGAAGGGGTTACTATGGATACGCAGTATTTT
NA	TRBV12-3/TRBV12-4	NA	TRBJ2-1	CASSPGRVEGQFF	TGTGCCAGCAGCCCAGGACGAGTGGAGGGGCAGTTCTTC
NA	TRBV28	NA	TRBJ1-3	CASSKRPGDRNTIYF	TGTGCCAGCAGCAAACGACCGGGAGATAGAAACACCATATATTTT
TRBD2	TRBV7-6	NA	TRBJ2-1	CASSSLAGGFRSYNEQFF	TGTGCCAGCAGCTCTCTAGCGGGAGGGTTTAGGTCCTACAATGAGCAGTTCTTC
TRBD2	TRBV18	NA	TRBJ2-3	CASSPNSGSRADTQYF	TGTGCCAGCTCACCTAATAGCGGGAGCAGGGCAGATACGCAGTATTTT
TRBD1	TRBV28	NA	TRBJ1-6	CASSSTDRALGSPLHF	TGTGCCAGCAGTTCGACGGACAGGGCTTTAGGTTCACCCCTCCACTTT
NA	TRBV29-1	NA	TRBJ2-1	CSVDVGLRGQFF	TGCAGCGTTGATGTCGGGCTCCGGGGGCAGTTCTTC
TRBD1	TRBV6-5	NA	TRBJ2-5	CASTRQGGETQYF	TGTGCCAGCACCAGACAGGGGGGAGAGACCCAGTACTTC
TRBD2	TRBV5-4	NA	TRBJ2-2	CASSPGTSGYTGELFF	TGTGCCAGCAGCCCTGGGACTAGCGGGTACACCGGGGAGCTGTTTTTT
NA	TRBV14	NA	TRBJ2-5	CASSQKQGVLQETQYF	TGTGCCAGCAGCCAGAAACAAGGAGTATTACAAGAGACCCAGTACTTC
TRBD2	TRBV7-2	NA	TRBJ2-7	CASSPRTSGQVGHEQYF	TGTGCCAGCAGCCCGCGGACTAGCGGGCAAGTAGGCCACGAGCAGTACTTC
TRBD2	TRBV28	NA	TRBJ2-3	CASSFPGTSATDTQYF	TGTGCCAGCAGTTTCCCTGGGACTAGCGCCACTGATACGCAGTATTTT
TRBD1	TRBV27	NA	TRBJ2-7	CASSSTTGGTYEQYF	TGTGCCAGCAGTTCGACGACAGGGGGTACCTACGAGCAGTACTTC
TRBD1	TRBV27	NA	TRBJ2-6	CASTKRPGQGTSGANVLTF	TGTGCCAGCACCAAGAGACCGGGACAGGGGACCTCTGGGGCCAACGTCCTGACTTTC
NA	TRBV11-2	NA	TRBJ2-7	CASNFRAPPYEQYF	TGTGCCAGCAACTTCAGGGCTCCACCGTACGAGCAGTACTTC
TRBD2	TRBV9	NA	TRBJ2-7	CASSVGGEDEQYF	TGTGCCAGCAGCGTCGGGGGGGAGGACGAGCAGTACTTC
TRBD2	TRBV19	NA	TRBJ2-4	CASSIEGLGEGGNIQYF	TGTGCCAGTAGTATAGAAGGTCTCGGGGAGGGCGGAAACATTCAGTACTTC
TRBD1	TRBV15	NA	TRBJ2-7	CATSRDNPGQGNYEQYF	TGTGCCACCAGCAGAGATAACCCTGGACAGGGAAACTACGAGCAGTACTTC
NA	TRBV7-9	NA	TRBJ1-5	CASSLDQGSNQPQHF	TGTGCCAGCAGCTTAGATCAGGGGAGCAATCAGCCCCAGCATTTT
TRBD1	TRBV7-2	NA	TRBJ2-1	CASTQGAPSYNEQFF	TGTGCCAGCACCCAGGGGGCTCCCTCCTACAATGAGCAGTTCTTC
NA	TRBV7-9	NA	TRBJ1-1	CASSRLGVKAFF	TGTGCCAGCAGCCGTCTGGGAGTGAAAGCTTTCTTT
NA	TRBV3-1/TRBV3-2	NA	TRBJ2-2	CASSHLGQAHTGELFF	TGTGCCAGCAGCCACCTTGGACAAGCCCACACCGGGGAGCTGTTTTTT
TRBD1	TRBV7-9	NA	TRBJ1-1	CASSLRGQGAVSTEAFF	TGTGCCAGCAGCTTACGTGGACAGGGGGCAGTAAGCACTGAAGCTTTCTTT
TRBD1	TRBV30	NA	TRBJ1-2	CAWSNGQGAGYTF	TGTGCCTGGAGCAATGGACAGGGAGCTGGCTACACCTTC
NA	TRBV7-9	NA	TRBJ1-6	CATRPSSYNSPLHF	TGTGCCACCAGACCCAGCTCCTATAATTCACCCCTCCACTTT
NA	TRBV19	NA	TRBJ1-4	CASSITGTNEKLFF	TGTGCCAGTAGTATCACGGGGACTAATGAAAAACTGTTTTTT
TRBD2	TRBV7-4	NA	TRBJ2-1	CASSLGAGLAANSYNEQFF	TGTGCCAGCAGCTTAGGGGCGGGACTAGCGGCCAACTCCTACAATGAGCAGTTCTTC
NA	TRBV27	NA	TRBJ2-5	CPRRRETQYF	TGTCCCCGGAGAAGGGAGACCCAGTACTTC